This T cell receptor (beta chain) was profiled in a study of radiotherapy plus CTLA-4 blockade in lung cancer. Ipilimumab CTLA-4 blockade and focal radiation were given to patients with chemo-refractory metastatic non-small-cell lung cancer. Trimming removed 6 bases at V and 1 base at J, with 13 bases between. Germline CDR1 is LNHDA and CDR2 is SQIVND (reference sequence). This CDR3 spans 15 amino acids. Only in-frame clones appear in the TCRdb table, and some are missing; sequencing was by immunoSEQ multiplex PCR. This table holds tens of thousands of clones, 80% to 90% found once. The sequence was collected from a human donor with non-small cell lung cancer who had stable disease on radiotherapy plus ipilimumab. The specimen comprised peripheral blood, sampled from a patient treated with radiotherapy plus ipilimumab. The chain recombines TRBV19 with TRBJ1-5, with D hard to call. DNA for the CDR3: TGTGCCAGTAGCGTCGCCCAGGTGAGCAATCAGCCCCAGCATTTT. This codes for CASSVAQVSNQPQHF.